The entry below gives a single T cell receptor beta chain sequence along with its context. It has no known antigen specificity. Per-base quality was not reported, and no clone a single base away is much larger than it. Patients with autoimmune disease history or receiving systemic immunosuppression were excluded from the trial. In every dose cohort, peripheral blood was drawn for TCR sequencing at baseline, cycle 4 day 1, and cycle 7 day 1. The samples were taken from a phase I, first-in-human, multicenter, open-label dose-escalation trial of ivuxolimab. Adults with locally advanced or metastatic head and neck squamous cell, hepatocellular, melanoma or renal cell carcinoma were enrolled in the trial. Before TCR sequencing, CD4+ T cells and CD8+ T cells were sorted from peripheral blood as separate populations. These data belong to a study of OX40 agonist ivuxolimab in advanced cancers. Turning to the overall study: Ivuxolimab, which targeted the costimulatory receptor OX40 (CD134), was an agonistic, fully human IgG2 monoclonal antibody. Peripheral TCRbeta sequencing was intended to test whether TCR sequence diversity was altered and clonal T-cell expansion was caused by ivuxolimab. Intravenous ivuxolimab was administered to patients every 2 weeks at six dose levels: 0.01, 0.1, 0.3, 1.5, 3 and 10 mg/kg. Partial responses occurred in three dose-escalation patients: two with cutaneous melanoma and one with hepatocellular carcinoma. Patients were allowed to have had prior anti-PD-1, anti-PD-L1 or anti-CTLA-4 therapy, and roughly 40% of the dose-escalation patients had previously received checkpoint inhibitors. In the dose-escalation cohort, 70% to 85% of patients were male, and the mean age was roughly 60 years, with a range of about 20 to 79. The paper describes the monotherapy dose-escalation part (N of about 55 patients) of the phase I trial of ivuxolimab. Of the approximately 54 patients in dose escalation, approximately 20 had hepatocellular carcinoma, some 15 had melanoma, 9 had renal cell carcinoma and 9 had head and neck cancer.

General study outcomes and caveats: In the 0.1-3.0 mg/kg groups, partial responders had among the lowest normalized peripheral clonal expansion, particularly in CD8+ T cells. Low levels of normalized T-cell clonal expansion were also seen in some nonresponding patients. At doses of 0.1 to 3.0 mg/kg, clonal expansion of both CD4+ and CD8+ T cells in blood was seen between baseline and week 6. Which antigens the clonally expanded peripheral T cells were specific for was not determined. After ivuxolimab, CD8+ T cells had more expanded clones than CD4+ T cells on average.

For sequencing of the TCRbeta CDR3 region, genomic DNA was extracted from the sorted cells. TCRbeta CDR3 regions were sequenced using the immunoSEQ Assay. This is the immuneACCESS table as TCRdb keeps it, with only in-frame sequences that have V and J called. A part of the clones is gone; compared with another copy, unresolved V genes explain less than half, and the rest is unexplained. The sample yields fewer than 60,000 clones; approximately 82% were counted once. The ten biggest clones cover around 3.6% of the sample. The germline V gene supplies CDR1 SGHDN and CDR2 FVKESK. Between the V and J ends, shortened by 2 bases and 7 bases respectively, the junction contains 11 bases. From the cysteine through the phenylalanine, the CDR3 covers 13 amino acids. Only the CDR3 DNA is retained, 39 bases long and in frame from the first base.

The source of this sequence is an adult with an advanced solid tumor such as melanoma, head and neck, liver or kidney cancer. The sequence links TRBV14 to TRBJ1-1, with the D gene uncertain. The material sequenced was CD4+ or CD8+ T cells sorted from blood, taken in a trial of the OX40 agonist ivuxolimab. The nucleotide sequence is given as TGTGCCAGCAGCCAAATACGAGGCGGTGAAGCTTTCTTT. This sequence encodes CASSQIRGGEAFF.